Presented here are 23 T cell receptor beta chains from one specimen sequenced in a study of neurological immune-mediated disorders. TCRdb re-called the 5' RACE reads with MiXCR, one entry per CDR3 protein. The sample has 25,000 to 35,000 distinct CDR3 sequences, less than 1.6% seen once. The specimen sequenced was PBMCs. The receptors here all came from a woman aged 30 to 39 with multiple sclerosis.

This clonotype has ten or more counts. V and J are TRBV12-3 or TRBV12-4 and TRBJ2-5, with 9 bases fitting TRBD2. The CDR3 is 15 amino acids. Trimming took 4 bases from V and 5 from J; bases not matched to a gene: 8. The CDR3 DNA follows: TGTGCCAGCAGTTCCGCGGGGGGGGGCCAGGAGACCCAGTACTTC. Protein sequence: CASSSAGGGQETQYF.

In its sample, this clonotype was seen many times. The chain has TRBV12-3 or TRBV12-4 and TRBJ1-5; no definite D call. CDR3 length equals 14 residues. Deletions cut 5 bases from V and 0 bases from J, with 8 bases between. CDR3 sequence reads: CASSRLDSNQPQHF. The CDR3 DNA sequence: TGTGCCAGCAGTCGACTGGATAGCAATCAGCCCCAGCATTTT.

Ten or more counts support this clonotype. CDR3 in DNA: TGCGCCACCGGGCCCATGGCCTCTGGGGCCAACGTCCTGACTTTC. Translated, it gives CATGPMASGANVLTF. The rearrangement links TRBV5-1 to TRBJ2-6; D gene unclear. Germline V gene data show CDR1 as SGHRS and CDR2 as YFSETQ. V lost 9 bases and J 0 bases, leaving 13 bases between the germline ends. CDR3 length: 15 amino acids.

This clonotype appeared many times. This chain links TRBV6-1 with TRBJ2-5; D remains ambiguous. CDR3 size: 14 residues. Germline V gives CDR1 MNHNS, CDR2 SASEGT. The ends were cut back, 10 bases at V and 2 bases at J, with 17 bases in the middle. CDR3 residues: CATKDLGIQETQYF. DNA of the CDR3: TGTGCCACCAAGGACCTGGGGATACAAGAGACCCAGTACTTC.

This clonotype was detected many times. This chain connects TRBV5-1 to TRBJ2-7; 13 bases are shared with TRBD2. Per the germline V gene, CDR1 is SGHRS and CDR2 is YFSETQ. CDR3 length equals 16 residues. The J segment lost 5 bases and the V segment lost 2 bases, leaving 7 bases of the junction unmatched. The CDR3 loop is CASSFWGLAGLNEQYF. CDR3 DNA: TGCGCCAGCAGCTTCTGGGGACTAGCGGGGCTCAACGAGCAGTACTTC.

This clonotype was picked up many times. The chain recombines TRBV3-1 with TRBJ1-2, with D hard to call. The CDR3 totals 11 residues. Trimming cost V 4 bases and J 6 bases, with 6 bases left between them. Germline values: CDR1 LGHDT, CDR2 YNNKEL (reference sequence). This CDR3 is CASSPGHGYTF. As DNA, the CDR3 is TGTGCCAGCAGCCCGGGCCATGGCTACACCTTC.

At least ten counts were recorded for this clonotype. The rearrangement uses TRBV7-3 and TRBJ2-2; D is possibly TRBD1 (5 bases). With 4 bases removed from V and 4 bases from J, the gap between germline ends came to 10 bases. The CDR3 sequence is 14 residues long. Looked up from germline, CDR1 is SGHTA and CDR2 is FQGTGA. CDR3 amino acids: CASSSGHITGELFF. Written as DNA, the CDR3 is TGTGCCAGCAGCTCAGGACACATCACCGGGGAGCTGTTTTTT.

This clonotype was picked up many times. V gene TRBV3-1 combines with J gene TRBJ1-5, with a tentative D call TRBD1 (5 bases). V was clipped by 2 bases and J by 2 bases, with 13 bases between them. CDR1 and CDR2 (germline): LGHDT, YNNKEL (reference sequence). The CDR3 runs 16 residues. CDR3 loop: CASSQQVLRGNQPQHF. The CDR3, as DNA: TGTGCCAGCAGCCAACAAGTGCTCAGGGGCAATCAGCCCCAGCATTTT. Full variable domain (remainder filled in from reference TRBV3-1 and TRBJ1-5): DTAVSQTPKYLVTQMGNDKSIKCEQNLGHDTMYWYKQDSKKFLKIMFSYNNKELIINETVPNRFSPKSPDKAHLNLHINSLELGDSAVYFCASSQQVLRGNQPQHFGDGTRLSIL.

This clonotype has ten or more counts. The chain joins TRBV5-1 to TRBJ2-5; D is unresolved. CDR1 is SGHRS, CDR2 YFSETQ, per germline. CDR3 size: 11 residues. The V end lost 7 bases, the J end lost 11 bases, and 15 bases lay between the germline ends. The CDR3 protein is CASRDGRAQYF. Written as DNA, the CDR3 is TGCGCCAGCCGAGATGGGCGAGCTCAGTACTTC.

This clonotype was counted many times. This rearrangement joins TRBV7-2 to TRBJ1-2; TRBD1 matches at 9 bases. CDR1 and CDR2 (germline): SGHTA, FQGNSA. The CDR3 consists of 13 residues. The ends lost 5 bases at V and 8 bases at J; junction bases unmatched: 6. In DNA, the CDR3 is TGTGCCAGCAGCCCGACAGGGGGTCGGGGCTACACCTTC. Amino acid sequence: CASSPTGGRGYTF. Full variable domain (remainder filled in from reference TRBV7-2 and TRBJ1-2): GAGVSQSPSNKVTEKGKDVELRCDPISGHTALYWYRQSLGQGLEFLIYFQGNSAPDKSGLPSDRFSAERTGGSVSTLTIQRTQQEDSAVYLCASSPTGGRGYTFGSGTRLTVV.

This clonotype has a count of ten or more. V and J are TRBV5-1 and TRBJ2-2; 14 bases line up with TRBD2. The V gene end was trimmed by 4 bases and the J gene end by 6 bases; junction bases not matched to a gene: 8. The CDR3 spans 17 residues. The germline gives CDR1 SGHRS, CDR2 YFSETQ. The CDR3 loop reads CASSPNGLAGGSGELFF. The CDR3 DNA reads TGCGCCAGCAGCCCAAACGGACTAGCGGGGGGCTCCGGGGAGCTGTTTTTT.

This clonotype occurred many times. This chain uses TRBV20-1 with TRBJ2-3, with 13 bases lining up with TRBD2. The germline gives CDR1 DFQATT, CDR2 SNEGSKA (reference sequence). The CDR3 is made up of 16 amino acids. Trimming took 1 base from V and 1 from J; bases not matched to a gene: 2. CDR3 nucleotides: TGCAGTGCTAGAGTGGGACTAGCGGGACGCACAGATACGCAGTATTTT. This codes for CSARVGLAGRTDTQYF.

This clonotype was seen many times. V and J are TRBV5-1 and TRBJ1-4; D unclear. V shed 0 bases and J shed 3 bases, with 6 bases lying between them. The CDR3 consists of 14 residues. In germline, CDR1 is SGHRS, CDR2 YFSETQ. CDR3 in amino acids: CASSLGAANEKLFF. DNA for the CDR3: TGCGCCAGCAGCTTGGGGGCAGCTAATGAAAAACTGTTTTTT.

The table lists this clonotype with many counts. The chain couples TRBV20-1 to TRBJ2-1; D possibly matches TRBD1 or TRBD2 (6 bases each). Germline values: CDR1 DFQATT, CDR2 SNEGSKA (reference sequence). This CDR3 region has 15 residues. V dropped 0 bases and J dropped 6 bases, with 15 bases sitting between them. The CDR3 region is CSAREQRGRINEQFF. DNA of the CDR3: TGCAGTGCTAGAGAACAACGGGGGCGTATCAATGAGCAGTTCTTC.

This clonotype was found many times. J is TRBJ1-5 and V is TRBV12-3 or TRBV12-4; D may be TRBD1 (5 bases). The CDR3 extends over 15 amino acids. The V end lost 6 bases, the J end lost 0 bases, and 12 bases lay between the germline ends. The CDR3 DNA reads TGTGCCAGCAGCTCGGACATAATTAGCAATCAGCCCCAGCATTTT. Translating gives CASSSDIISNQPQHF.

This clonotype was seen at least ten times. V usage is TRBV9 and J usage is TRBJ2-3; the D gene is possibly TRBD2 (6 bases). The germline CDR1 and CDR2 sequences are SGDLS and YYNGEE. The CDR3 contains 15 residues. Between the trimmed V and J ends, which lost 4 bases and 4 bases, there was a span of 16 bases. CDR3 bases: TGTGCCAGCAGCCCCGGGGGATCGAGGGCAGATACGCAGTATTTT. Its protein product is CASSPGGSRADTQYF.

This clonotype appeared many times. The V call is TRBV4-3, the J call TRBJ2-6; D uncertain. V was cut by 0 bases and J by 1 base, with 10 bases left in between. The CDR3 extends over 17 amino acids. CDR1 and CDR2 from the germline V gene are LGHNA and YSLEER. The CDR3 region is CASSQDLLRSGANVLTF. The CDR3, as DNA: TGCGCCAGCAGCCAAGATCTATTAAGGTCTGGGGCCAACGTCCTGACTTTC.

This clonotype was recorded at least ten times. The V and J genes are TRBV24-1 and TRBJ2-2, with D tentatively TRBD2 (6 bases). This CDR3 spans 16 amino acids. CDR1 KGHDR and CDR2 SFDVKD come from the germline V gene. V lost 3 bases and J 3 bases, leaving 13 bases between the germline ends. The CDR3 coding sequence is TGTGCCACCAGTGATGGTCGGCGGGGAGACACCGGGGAGCTGTTTTTT. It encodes CATSDGRRGDTGELFF.

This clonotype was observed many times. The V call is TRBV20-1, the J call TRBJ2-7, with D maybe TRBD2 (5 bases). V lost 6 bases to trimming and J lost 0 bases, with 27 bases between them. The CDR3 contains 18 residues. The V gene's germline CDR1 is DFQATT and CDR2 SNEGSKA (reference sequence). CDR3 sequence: CSANSWNRGLRDSYEQYF. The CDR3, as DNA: TGCAGTGCCAATTCCTGGAACCGGGGTCTCCGAGACTCCTACGAGCAGTACTTC.

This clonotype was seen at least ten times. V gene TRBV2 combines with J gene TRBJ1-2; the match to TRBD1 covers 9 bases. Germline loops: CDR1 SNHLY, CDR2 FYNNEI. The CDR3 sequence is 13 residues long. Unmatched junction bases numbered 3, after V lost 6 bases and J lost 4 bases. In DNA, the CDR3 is TGTGCCAGCAGCGGACAGGGGTCCTATGGCTACACCTTC. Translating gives CASSGQGSYGYTF.

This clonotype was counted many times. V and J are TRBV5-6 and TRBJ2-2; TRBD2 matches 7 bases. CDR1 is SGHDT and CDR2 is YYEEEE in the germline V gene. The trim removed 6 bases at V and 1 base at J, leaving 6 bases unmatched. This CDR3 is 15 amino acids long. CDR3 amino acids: CASTGGGVNTGELFF. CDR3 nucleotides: TGTGCCAGCACCGGCGGGGGAGTGAACACCGGGGAGCTGTTTTTT.

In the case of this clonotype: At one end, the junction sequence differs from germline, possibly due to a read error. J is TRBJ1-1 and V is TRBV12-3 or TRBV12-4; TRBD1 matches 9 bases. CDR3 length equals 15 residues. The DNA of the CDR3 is TGTGCCAGCGGCCGAAACAGGGGGCGATTCACTGCAGCTTTCTTT. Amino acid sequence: CASGRNRGRFTAAFF.

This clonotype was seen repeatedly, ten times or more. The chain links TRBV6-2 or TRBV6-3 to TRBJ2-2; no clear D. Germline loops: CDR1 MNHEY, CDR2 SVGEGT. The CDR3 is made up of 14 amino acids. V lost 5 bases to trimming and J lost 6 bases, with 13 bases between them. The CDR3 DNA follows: TGTGCCAGCAGTGCGCGTGGGGAATCCGGGGAGCTGTTTTTT. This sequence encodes CASSARGESGELFF.